This T cell receptor beta chain is drawn from a study of cytomegalovirus exposure and HLA in healthy donors (dated by TCRdb to between 2016 and 2019). Turning to the overall study: A later analysis indicated that the 130 or so validation repertoires were generated on the platform also employed for the approximately 690 repertoires of the first cohort. The study aimed to test whether cataloging public T cell receptors could reveal signatures of past pathogen exposure. Besides the first cohort of 666 subjects, a separate validation cohort made up of 90 to 150 different subjects was used. High-throughput TCR immunosequencing, statistical association of individual TCRs with disease status, and machine learning were combined to predict cytomegalovirus infection status.

Receptor amplification or capture employed the immunoSEQ multiplex PCR assay. On the study's bioinformatics: A statistical classification framework was developed to diagnose cytomegalovirus status using the catalog of TCR beta chain sequences. The source is immuneACCESS, and TCRdb retained only in-frame sequences with V and J called. Part of the clones is not carried over; for the studies checked, unresolved V genes explain less than half of this, and the remainder is unexplained. V, J and clone size were drawn from that table, and D and trimming were deduced from the DNA. The sample yields approximately 160,000 clones; 91% were counted once. The ten largest clones take up about 2.9% of the sample. Overall study outcomes, separate from this receptor: The study gave a list of about 160 TCR beta chains associated with cytomegalovirus. In vitro tests confirmed that a few of the cytomegalovirus-associated TCR beta chains recognize cytomegalovirus antigens. Most TCR sequences were seen in very few donors, while some public TCRs were found in many individuals. The classifier was reported to diagnose cytomegalovirus status with high specificity and sensitivity in both the original and validation cohorts. It was suggested by the authors that the approach could potentially be generalized to other disease states and immunological phenotypes. The validation cohort had no HLA typing available for a later analysis, so co-occurrence within that cohort was assessed over all 120 or so repertoires. Of the cluster scores, approximately 95% were above 0 in a later analysis, which found that TCRs clustered in the first cohort also tended to co-occur in the 110 or so validation repertoires.

Separate from the roughly 700-subject first cohort, the validation cohort of roughly 110 subjects was the group to which the donors belonged. Notes on this clone: Its cognate antigen has yet to be identified. No quality values exist for individual bases; no much larger clone is one base distant.

The sample taken for sequencing was PBMCs. This TCR came from a woman between 18 and 30 years old in good health and CMV-seropositive.

The CDR3 protein: CATSDSPNYGYTF. The DNA sequence follows: TGTGCCACCAGCGACAGCCCTAACTATGGCTACACCTTC. This sequence uses TRBV15 and TRBJ1-2; a weak D assignment points to TRBD1 (5 bases agree). According to the germline V gene (reference sequence), CDR1 reads LNHNV and CDR2 reads YYDKDF. V drops 5 bases and J drops 0 bases, leaving 7 bases in between. Including cysteine and phenylalanine, the CDR3 has 13 amino acids. The retained sequence is limited to the CDR3, 39 bases, with the frame set at the first base.